Listed below are T cell receptor beta chains from one sample, sequenced in a study of CD8 T cells in Susac syndrome. TCRdb recomputed calls from the immunoSEQ multiplex PCR reads with MiXCR, one row per CDR3 protein. Here the sample spans 130,000 or so distinct CDR3 sequences, just under 95% being singletons. Sequenced sample: CD8+ T cells from PBMCs. These receptors all stem from a human donor with Susac syndrome. Each CDR3 is given with its conserved first and last residue. The D gene is left open where the match is weak. Size is omitted from some rows. Given values are once, few, many or a class for expanded clones.

TGTGCCAGCAGTTCCCCCTTGGGCCCCGAGCAGTACTTC	CASSSPLGPEQYF	TRBV6-2/TRBV6-3	TRBJ2-7	.	13	.
TGTGCCAGCACCTCGAGGGAGGGATCCATGAACACTGAAGCTTTCTTT	CASTSREGSMNTEAFF	TRBV7-9	TRBJ1-1	.	16	.
TGTGCCAGCAGCTTAGACAGGGGCGGACCTGAAGCTTTCTTT	CASSLDRGGPEAFF	TRBV7-9	TRBJ1-1	.	14	TRBD1
TGTGCCAGCAGTGAATCCAGGGGAGGGAACTATGGCTACACCTTC	CASSESRGGNYGYTF	TRBV27	TRBJ1-2	.	15	.
TGTGCCAGCAACTACCCGGGAAAGGGCAATGAGCAGTTCTTC	CASNYPGKGNEQFF	TRBV12-3/TRBV12-4	TRBJ2-1	.	14	.
TGTGCCAGCAGCCAAGGTGGGACCGGTGTCGAAAAACTGTTTTTT	CASSQGGTGVEKLFF	TRBV14	TRBJ1-4	.	15	.
TGTGCCAGCAGCGCCCCCCGGACAGGGGACTACAATGAGCAGTTCTTC	CASSAPRTGDYNEQFF	TRBV9	TRBJ2-1	.	16	TRBD1
TGTGCCAGCAGCTTGGGGACCAACTACGAGCAGTACTTC	CASSLGTNYEQYF	TRBV13	TRBJ2-7	.	13	.
TGTGCCACCAGTGATTGGGGGGTAAGTGAGCAGTTCTTC	CATSDWGVSEQFF	TRBV24-1	TRBJ2-1	.	13	.
TGTGCCACCAGCAGAGATTCTGCGGAGGCCGTACGGCCCCAGCATTTT	CATSRDSAEAVRPQHF	TRBV15	TRBJ1-5	.	16	.
TGCAGCGGGGGACAGGCGTTTCCCACTGAAGCTTTCTTT	CSGGQAFPTEAFF	TRBV29-1	TRBJ1-1	.	13	TRBD1
TGCAGTGCTAGGAGCCCTACGACAGGGCCCCCCCACTATGGCTACACCTTC	CSARSPTTGPPHYGYTF	TRBV20-1	TRBJ1-2	.	17	TRBD1
TGTGCCAGCAGCTTAGGGACAAAATTCGAAGCTTTCTTT	CASSLGTKFEAFF	TRBV11-2	TRBJ1-1	.	13	.
TGTGCCAGCAGTTACGGGAGGGGTTATACTGAAGCTTTCTTT	CASSYGRGYTEAFF	TRBV7-2	TRBJ1-1	once	14	.
TGTGCCAGCAGTTTGGCGGTTAGCACAGATACGCAGTATTTT	CASSLAVSTDTQYF	TRBV12-3/TRBV12-4	TRBJ2-3	.	14	.
TGCAGTGCTAAGAGGCCTCCCTCCTACAATGAGCAGTTCTTC	CSAKRPPSYNEQFF	TRBV20-1	TRBJ2-1	.	14	.
TGTGCCAGCAGCCAAGCAGGTAGGGGAGGCGGAAGCTACACCTTC	CASSQAGRGGGSYTF	TRBV14	TRBJ1-2	.	15	.
TGTGCCAGCAGAGGGGTTTCGGATCAGCCCCAGCATTTT	CASRGVSDQPQHF	TRBV6-1	TRBJ1-5	.	13	.
TGTGCCAGCAGCCGTAGCGGGGGGGCGGTTGAGCAGTTCTTC	CASSRSGGAVEQFF	TRBV7-2	TRBJ2-1	.	14	TRBD2
TGCAGCGCTTCCAGGGGGCTTGACCCCGAGCAGTACTTC	CSASRGLDPEQYF	TRBV29-1	TRBJ2-7	.	13	TRBD1
TGTGCCAGCAGCTTAGCTGGTGGGGGCGGGCTCTATGAAAAACTGTTTTTT	CASSLAGGGGLYEKLFF	TRBV7-9	TRBJ1-4	.	17	.
TGTGCCAGCAGCTTCATCCTAGCGGGGTTCTCCCCTTCCTACGAGCAGTACTTC	CASSFILAGFSPSYEQYF	TRBV7-2	TRBJ2-7	once	18	TRBD2
TGTGCCAGCAGTTTACGGTCGGCAGCCTGGGAGCAGTACTTC	CASSLRSAAWEQYF	TRBV27	TRBJ2-7	.	14	.
TGCGCCAGCAGCTTGGGGACAGGGTATGAGGAGCAGTACTTC	CASSLGTGYEEQYF	TRBV5-1	TRBJ2-7	once	14	TRBD1
TGTGCCAGCAAGACCCCTCGGGATAATGAAAAACTGTTTTTT	CASKTPRDNEKLFF	TRBV25-1	TRBJ1-4	.	14	.
TGTGCCAGCTCCGTAGGCTCTGGAAACACCATATATTTT	CASSVGSGNTIYF	TRBV9	TRBJ1-3	.	13	.
TGTGCCAGCAGCCCGATGGAGGGATATAACTATGGCTACACCTTC	CASSPMEGYNYGYTF	TRBV7-9	TRBJ1-2	.	15	.
TGTGCCAGCAGTGAATTGGGAGGGGGAATTCAAGAGACCCAGTACTTC	CASSELGGGIQETQYF	TRBV25-1	TRBJ2-5	once	16	.
TGCAGTGCTAGCGACAGGGTAACCTACGAGCAGTACTTC	CSASDRVTYEQYF	TRBV20-1	TRBJ2-7	.	13	TRBD1
TGTGCCAGCAGCCCTGGCGGACATATCTACGAGCAGTACTTC	CASSPGGHIYEQYF	TRBV5-6	TRBJ2-7	.	14	.
TGTGCCAGCAGCTTATCCCTTTTCAAGGAAGCTTTCTTT	CASSLSLFKEAFF	TRBV13	TRBJ1-1	.	13	.